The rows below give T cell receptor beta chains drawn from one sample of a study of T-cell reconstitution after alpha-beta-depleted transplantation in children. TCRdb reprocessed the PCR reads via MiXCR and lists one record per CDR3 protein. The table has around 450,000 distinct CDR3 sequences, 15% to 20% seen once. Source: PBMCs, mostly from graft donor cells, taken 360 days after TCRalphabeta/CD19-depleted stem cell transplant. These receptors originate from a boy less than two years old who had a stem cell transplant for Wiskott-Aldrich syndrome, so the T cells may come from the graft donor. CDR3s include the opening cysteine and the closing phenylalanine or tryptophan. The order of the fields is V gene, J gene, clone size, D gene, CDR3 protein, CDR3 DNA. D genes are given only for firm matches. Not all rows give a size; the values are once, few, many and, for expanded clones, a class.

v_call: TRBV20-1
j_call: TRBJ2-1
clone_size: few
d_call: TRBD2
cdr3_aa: CSASGSKAGVYNEQFF
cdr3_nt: TGCAGTGCATCAGGCAGTAAGGCGGGAGTATACAATGAGCAGTTCTTC

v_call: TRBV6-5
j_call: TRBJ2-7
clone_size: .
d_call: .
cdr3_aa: CASSYSGGRNYEQYF
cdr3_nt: TGTGCCAGCAGTTACTCTGGGGGGAGAAACTACGAGCAGTACTTC

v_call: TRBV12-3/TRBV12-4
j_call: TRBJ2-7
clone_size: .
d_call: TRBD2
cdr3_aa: CACSSPGLAGGYEQYF
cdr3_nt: TGTGCCTGCAGTTCCCCCGGACTAGCGGGGGGCTACGAGCAGTACTTC

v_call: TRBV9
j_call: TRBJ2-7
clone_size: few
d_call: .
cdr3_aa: CASSGGGEQYF
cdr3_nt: TGTGCCAGCAGCGGGGGAGGCGAGCAGTACTTC

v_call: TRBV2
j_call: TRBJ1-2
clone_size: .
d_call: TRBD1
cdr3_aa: CASNGPGQGLGRTF
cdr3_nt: TGTGCCAGTAATGGACCGGGACAGGGCCTTGGGAGGACCTTC

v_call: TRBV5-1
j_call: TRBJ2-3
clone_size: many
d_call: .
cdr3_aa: CASSAGSTSTDTQYF
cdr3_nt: TGCGCCAGCAGCGCGGGGAGTACTAGCACAGATACGCAGTATTTT

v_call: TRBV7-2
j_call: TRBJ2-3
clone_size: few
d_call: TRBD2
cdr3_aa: CASSLHQRGRTDTQYF
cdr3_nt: TGTGCCAGCAGCTTGCACCAGCGGGGGCGCACAGATACGCAGTATTTT

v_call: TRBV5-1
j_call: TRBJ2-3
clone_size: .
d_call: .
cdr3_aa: CASSLLEDTDTQYF
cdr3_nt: TGCGCCAGCAGTTTACTAGAGGACACAGATACGCAGTATTTT

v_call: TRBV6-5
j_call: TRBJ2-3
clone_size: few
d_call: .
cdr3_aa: CASSYGTGLGSGRTDTQYF
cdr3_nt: TGTGCCAGCAGTTACGGGACAGGGCTGGGGAGCGGGAGGACAGATACGCAGTATTTT

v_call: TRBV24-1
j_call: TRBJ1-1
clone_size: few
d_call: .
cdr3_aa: CATTRGADTEAFF
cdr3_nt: TGTGCCACCACCCGTGGGGCTGACACTGAAGCTTTCTTT

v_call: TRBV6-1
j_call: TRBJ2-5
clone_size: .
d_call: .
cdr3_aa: CASLQGQETQYF
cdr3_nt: TGTGCCAGCTTACAGGGCCAAGAGACCCAGTACTTC

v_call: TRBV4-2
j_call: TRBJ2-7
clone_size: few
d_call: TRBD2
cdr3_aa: CASSPRASGGQTYEQYF
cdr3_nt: TGTGCCAGCAGCCCAAGGGCTAGCGGGGGGCAGACCTACGAGCAGTACTTC

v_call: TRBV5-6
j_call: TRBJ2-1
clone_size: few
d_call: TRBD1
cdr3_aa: CASTRTGDTSNEQFF
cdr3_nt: TGTGCCAGCACCCGAACAGGGGATACGAGCAATGAGCAGTTCTTC

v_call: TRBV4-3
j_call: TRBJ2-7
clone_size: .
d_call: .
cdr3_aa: CASSQDRRVGEQYF
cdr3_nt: TGCGCCAGCAGCCAAGACAGGAGGGTCGGTGAGCAGTACTTC

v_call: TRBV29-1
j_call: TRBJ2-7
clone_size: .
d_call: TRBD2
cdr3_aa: CSVEMGSGTSGSWGTYEQYF
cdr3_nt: TGCAGCGTTGAAATGGGCTCAGGGACTAGCGGGAGTTGGGGGACCTACGAGCAGTACTTC

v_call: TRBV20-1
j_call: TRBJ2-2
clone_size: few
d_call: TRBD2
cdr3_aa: CSARVSGGTGELFF
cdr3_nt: TGCAGTGCTAGGGTTAGCGGGGGCACCGGGGAGCTGTTTTTT

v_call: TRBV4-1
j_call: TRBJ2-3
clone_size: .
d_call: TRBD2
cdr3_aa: CASSASGGARLDTQYF
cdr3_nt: TGCGCCAGCAGCGCTAGCGGGGGGGCTCGGCTAGATACGCAGTATTTT

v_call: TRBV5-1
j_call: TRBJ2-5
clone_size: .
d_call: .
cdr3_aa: CASSLAHEETQYF
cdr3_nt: TGCGCCAGCAGCTTGGCCCACGAAGAGACCCAGTACTTC

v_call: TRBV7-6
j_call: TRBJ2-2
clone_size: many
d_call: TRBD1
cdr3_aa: CASKGQGGGELFF
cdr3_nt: TGTGCCAGCAAGGGACAGGGAGGCGGGGAGCTGTTTTTT

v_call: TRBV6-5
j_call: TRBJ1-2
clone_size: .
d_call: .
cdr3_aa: CASSRYNTQGLGGYTF
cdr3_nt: TGTGCCAGCAGCAGATACAACACACAGGGATTAGGTGGCTACACCTTC

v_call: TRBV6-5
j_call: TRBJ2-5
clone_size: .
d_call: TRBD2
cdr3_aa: CASSYGTSGVETQYF
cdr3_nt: TGTGCCAGCAGTTACGGGACTAGCGGAGTAGAGACCCAGTACTTC

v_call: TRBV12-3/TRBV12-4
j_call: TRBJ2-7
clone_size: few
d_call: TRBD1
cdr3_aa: CASSHQGQVRYEQYF
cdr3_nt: TGTGCCAGCAGCCACCAAGGACAGGTACGCTACGAGCAGTACTTC

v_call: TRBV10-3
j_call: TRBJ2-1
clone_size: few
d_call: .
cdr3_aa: CAISDGRGYILEQFF
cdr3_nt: TGTGCCATCAGTGACGGCAGGGGTTATATCCTCGAGCAGTTCTTC

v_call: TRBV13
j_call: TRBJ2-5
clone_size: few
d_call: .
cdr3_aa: CASSFISAGQAETQYF
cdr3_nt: TGTGCCAGCAGCTTTATATCAGCGGGACAGGCCGAGACCCAGTACTTC

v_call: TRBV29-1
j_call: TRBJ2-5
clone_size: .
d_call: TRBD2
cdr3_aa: CSVASGGRVETQYF
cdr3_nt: TGCAGCGTTGCTAGCGGGGGCCGGGTAGAGACCCAGTACTTC

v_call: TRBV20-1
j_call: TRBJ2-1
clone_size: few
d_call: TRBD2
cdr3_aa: CSAHGTSSYNEQFF
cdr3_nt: TGCAGTGCTCACGGGACTAGCAGCTACAATGAGCAGTTCTTC

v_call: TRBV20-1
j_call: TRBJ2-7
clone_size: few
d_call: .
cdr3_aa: CSARVGAQWEAYEQYF
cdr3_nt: TGCAGTGCTAGAGTAGGGGCGCAGTGGGAAGCCTACGAGCAGTACTTC

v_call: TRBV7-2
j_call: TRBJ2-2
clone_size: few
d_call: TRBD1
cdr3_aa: CASSSRTGSAGELFF
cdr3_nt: TGTGCCAGCAGCTCGCGGACAGGGTCGGCCGGGGAGCTGTTTTTT

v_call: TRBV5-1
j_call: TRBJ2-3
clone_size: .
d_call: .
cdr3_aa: CASSPGPKGGTDTQYF
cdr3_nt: TGCGCCAGCAGCCCGGGACCCAAAGGGGGCACAGATACGCAGTATTTT

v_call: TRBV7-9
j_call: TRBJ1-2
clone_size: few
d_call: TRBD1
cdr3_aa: CASSLARDRGRYTF
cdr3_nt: TGTGCCAGCAGCTTAGCGCGAGACAGGGGTCGCTACACCTTC

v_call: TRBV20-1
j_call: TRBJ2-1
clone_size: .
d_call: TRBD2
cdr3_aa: CSASSGNSYNEQFF
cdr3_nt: TGCAGTGCCAGTAGCGGGAACTCCTACAATGAGCAGTTCTTC

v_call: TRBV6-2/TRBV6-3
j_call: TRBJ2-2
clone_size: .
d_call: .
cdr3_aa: CASIRGGAKTGELFF
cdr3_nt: TGTGCCAGCATCAGAGGGGGGGCCAAAACCGGGGAGCTGTTTTTT

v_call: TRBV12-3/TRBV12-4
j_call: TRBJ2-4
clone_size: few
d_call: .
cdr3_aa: CASSRVGHQYF
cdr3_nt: TGTGCCAGCAGTCGGGTTGGTCATCAGTACTTC

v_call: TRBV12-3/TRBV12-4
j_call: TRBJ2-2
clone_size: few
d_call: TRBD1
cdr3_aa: CASSPRDRVATGELFF
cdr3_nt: TGTGCCAGCAGCCCGAGGGACAGGGTGGCCACCGGGGAGCTGTTTTTT

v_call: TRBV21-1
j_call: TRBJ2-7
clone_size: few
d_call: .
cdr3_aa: CASSKQSSYEQYF
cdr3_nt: TGTGCCAGCAGCAAACAGAGCTCCTACGAGCAGTACTTC

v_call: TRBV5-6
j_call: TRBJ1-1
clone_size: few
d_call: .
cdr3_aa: CASSLPAGGRRSDTEAFF
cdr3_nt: TGTGCCAGCAGCTTGCCCGCCGGGGGGCGGAGAAGTGACACTGAAGCTTTCTTT

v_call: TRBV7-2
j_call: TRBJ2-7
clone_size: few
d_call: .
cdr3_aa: CASSTRGYRIYEQYF
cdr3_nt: TGTGCCAGCAGCACAAGGGGATATCGGATCTACGAGCAGTACTTC

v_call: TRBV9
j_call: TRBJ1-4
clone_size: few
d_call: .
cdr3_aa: CASSYDPTNEKLFF
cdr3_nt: TGTGCCAGCAGCTACGATCCAACTAATGAAAAACTGTTTTTT

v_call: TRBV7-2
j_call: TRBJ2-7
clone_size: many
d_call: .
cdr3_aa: CASSSGRSSYEQYF
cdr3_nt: TGTGCCAGCAGCTCTGGACGGAGCTCCTACGAGCAGTACTTC

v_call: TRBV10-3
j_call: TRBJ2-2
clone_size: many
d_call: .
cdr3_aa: CAIKGNGVNTGELFF
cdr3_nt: TGTGCCATCAAAGGGAACGGGGTGAACACCGGGGAGCTGTTTTTT

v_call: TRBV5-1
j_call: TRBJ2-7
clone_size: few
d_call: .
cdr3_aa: CASSLDPWSYEQYF
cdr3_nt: TGCGCCAGCAGCTTGGACCCCTGGTCCTACGAGCAGTACTTC

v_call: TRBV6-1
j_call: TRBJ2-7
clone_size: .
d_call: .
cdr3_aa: CASSDRGAPYEQYF
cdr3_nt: TGTGCCAGCAGTGACCGGGGGGCCCCCTACGAGCAGTACTTC

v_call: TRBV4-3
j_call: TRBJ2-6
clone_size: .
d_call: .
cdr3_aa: CASSQGFRDRHSGANVLTF
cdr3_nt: TGCGCCAGCAGCCAAGGATTCCGGGACCGCCACTCTGGGGCCAACGTCCTGACTTTC

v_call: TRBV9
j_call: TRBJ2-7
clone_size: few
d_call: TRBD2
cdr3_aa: CASSARTSGLYEQYF
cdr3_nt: TGTGCCAGCAGCGCCCGGACTAGCGGCCTTTACGAGCAGTACTTC

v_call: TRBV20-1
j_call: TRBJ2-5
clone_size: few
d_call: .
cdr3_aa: CSARASTVGTQYF
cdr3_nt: TGCAGTGCTAGAGCCTCGACAGTAGGGACCCAGTACTTC

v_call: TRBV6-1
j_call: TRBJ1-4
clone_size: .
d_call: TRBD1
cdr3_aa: CASTWDRASEKLFF
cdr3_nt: TGTGCCAGCACGTGGGACAGGGCTAGTGAAAAACTGTTTTTT

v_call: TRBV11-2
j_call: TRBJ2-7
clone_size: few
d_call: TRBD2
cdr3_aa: CASSLRGLAGGPSSYEQYF
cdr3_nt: TGTGCCAGCAGCTTAAGAGGACTAGCGGGAGGGCCCTCCTCCTACGAGCAGTACTTC

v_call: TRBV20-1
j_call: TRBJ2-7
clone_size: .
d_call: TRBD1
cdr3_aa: CSASFGQEPYEQYF
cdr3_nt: TGCAGTGCTAGTTTCGGACAGGAACCCTACGAGCAGTACTTC

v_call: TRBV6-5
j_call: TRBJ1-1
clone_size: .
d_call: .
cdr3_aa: CASSWSLEGEDTEAFF
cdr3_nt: TGTGCCAGCAGTTGGAGTCTAGAAGGGGAGGACACTGAAGCTTTCTTT

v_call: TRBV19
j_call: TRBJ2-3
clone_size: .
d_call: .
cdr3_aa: CASSTSNTQYF
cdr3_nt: TGTGCCAGTAGTACCAGCAATACGCAGTATTTT

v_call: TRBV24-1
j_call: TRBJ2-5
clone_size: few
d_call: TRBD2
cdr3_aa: CATSDPLAGGPGGETQYF
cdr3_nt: TGTGCCACCAGTGATCCATTAGCGGGGGGCCCGGGGGGAGAGACCCAGTACTTC

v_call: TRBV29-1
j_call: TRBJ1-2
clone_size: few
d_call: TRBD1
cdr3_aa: CSVDRQGAYYGYTF
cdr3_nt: TGCAGCGTTGACCGACAGGGGGCCTACTATGGCTACACCTTC

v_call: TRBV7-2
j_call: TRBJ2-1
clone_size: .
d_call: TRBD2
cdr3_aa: CASSLVGTTTNEQFF
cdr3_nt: TGTGCCAGCAGCTTAGTTGGGACTACGACCAATGAGCAGTTCTTC

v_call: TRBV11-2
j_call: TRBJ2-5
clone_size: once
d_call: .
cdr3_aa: CASSPQGFQETQYF
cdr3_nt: TGTGCCAGCAGTCCCCAGGGCTTCCAAGAGACCCAGTACTTC